The sequence of this T cell receptor beta chain was determined in a study of T cell responses to AZD1222 COVID-19 vaccine. Study conclusions and caveats: Donors were chiefly white British, with a greater number of females, and clonal diversity was perhaps underestimated. Spike as a whole was targeted by vaccine-associated CD4 TCRs, dominant at 160-218 and 743-854.

Sequenced by immunoSEQ multiplex PCR; TCRdb stores in-frame clones only, minus some. This table has 70,000 to 75,000 clones, around 80% appearing once. Germline V gene sequence: CDR1 SQVTM, CDR2 ANQGSEA. The CDR3 has 12 amino acids. V lost 4 bases and J lost 0, with 4 bases in between. As to this clone: The antigen is not known.

The chain links TRBV29-1 to TRBJ1-3, with D uncertain. The sample in question was peripheral blood, obtained 28 days after the second AZD1222 dose. The TCR comes from an adult who received the AZD1222 COVID-19 vaccine. The CDR3 DNA reads TGCAGCGTTGCAGGCTCTGGAAACACCATATATTTT. Its protein product is CSVAGSGNTIYF.